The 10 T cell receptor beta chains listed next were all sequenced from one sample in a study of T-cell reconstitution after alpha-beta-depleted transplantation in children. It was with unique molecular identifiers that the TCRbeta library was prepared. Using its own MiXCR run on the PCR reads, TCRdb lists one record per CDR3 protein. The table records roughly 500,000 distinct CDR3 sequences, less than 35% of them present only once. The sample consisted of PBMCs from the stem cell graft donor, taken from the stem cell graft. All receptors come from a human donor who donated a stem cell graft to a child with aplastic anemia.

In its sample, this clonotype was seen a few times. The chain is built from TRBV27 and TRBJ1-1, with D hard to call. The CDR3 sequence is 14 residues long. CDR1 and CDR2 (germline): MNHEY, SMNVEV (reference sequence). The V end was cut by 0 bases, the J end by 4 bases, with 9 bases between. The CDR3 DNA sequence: TGTGCCAGCAGTTTATCATTCGCGGGCACTGAAGCTTTCTTT. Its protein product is CASSLSFAGTEAFF.

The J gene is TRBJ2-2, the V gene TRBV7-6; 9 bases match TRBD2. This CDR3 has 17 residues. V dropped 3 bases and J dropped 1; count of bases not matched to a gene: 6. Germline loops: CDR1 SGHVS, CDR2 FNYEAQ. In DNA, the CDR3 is TGTGCCAGCAGCTTGGTACCGACTAGCGGGAACACCGGGGAGCTGTTTTTT. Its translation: CASSLVPTSGNTGELFF.

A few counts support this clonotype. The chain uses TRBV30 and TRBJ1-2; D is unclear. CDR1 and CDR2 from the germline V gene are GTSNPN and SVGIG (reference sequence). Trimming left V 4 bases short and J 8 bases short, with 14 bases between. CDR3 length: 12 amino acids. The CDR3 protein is CAWNSAARGYTF. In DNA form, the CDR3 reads TGTGCCTGGAACTCGGCGGCCCGAGGCTACACCTTC.

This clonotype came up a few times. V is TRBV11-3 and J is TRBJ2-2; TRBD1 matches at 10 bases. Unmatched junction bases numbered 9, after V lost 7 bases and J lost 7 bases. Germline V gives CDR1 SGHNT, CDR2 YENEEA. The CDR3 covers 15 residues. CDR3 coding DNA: TGTGCCAGCACTACCGGGACAGGGGACGGCGGGGAGCTGTTTTTT. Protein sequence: CASTTGTGDGGELFF.

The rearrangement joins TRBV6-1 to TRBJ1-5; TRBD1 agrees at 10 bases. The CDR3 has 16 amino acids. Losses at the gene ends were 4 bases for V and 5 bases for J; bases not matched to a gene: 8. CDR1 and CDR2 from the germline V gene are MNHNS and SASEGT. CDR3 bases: TGTGCCAGCAGTGGGACGTGGACAGGGGGGGATCAGCCCCAGCATTTT. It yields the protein CASSGTWTGGDQPQHF.

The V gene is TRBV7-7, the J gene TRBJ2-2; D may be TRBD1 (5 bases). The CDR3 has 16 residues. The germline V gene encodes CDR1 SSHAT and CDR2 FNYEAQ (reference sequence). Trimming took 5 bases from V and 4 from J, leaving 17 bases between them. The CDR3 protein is CASSPRQGSVTGELFF. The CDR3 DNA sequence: TGTGCCAGCAGCCCTCGGCAGGGCAGCGTCACCGGGGAGCTGTTTTTT.

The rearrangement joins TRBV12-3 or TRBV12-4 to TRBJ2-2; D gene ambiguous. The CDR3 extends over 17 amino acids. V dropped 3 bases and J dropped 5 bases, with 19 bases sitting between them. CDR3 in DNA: TGTGCCAGCAGTTTTGTTTCGAAGGGATTCGGAACCGGGGAGCTGTTTTTT. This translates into CASSFVSKGFGTGELFF.

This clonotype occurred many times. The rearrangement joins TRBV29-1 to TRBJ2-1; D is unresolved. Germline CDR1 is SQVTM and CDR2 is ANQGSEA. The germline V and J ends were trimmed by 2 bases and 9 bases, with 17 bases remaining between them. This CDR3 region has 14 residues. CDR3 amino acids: CSVERASHGVEQFF. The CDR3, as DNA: TGCAGCGTTGAAAGGGCGTCTCACGGCGTTGAGCAGTTCTTC.

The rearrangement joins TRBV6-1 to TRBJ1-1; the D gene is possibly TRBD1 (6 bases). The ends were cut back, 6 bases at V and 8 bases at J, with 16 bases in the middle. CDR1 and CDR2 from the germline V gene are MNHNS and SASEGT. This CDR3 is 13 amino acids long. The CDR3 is CASRPGVAEEAFF. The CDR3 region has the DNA TGTGCCAGCAGGCCAGGGGTAGCCGAAGAAGCTTTCTTT.

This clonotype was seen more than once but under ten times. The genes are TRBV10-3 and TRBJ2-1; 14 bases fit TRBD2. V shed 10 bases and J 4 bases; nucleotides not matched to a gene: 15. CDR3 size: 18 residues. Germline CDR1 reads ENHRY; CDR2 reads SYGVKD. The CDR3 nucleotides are TGTGCCACCGCGGCAGAGGGGACTAGCGGGAGATTGTACAATGAGCAGTTCTTC. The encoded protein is CATAAEGTSGRLYNEQFF.